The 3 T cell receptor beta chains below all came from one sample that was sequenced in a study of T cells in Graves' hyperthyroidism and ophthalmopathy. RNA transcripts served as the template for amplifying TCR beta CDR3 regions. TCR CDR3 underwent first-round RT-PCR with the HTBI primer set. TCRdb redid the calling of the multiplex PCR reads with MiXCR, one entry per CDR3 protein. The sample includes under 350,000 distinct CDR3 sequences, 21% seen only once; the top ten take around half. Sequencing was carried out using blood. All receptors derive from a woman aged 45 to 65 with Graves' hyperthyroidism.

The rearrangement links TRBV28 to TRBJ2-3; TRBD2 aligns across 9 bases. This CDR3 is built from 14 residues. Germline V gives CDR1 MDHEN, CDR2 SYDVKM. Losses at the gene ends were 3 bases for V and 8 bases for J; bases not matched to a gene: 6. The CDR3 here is CASSFGGRARTQYF. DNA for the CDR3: TGTGCCAGCAGTTTCGGCGGGAGGGCCCGTACGCAGTATTTT.

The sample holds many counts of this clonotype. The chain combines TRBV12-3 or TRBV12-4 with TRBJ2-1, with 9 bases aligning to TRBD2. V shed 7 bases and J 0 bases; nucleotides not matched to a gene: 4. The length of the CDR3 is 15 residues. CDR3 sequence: CASTLAGSSYNEQFF. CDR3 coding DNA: TGTGCCAGCACCCTAGCGGGGAGCTCCTACAATGAGCAGTTCTTC.

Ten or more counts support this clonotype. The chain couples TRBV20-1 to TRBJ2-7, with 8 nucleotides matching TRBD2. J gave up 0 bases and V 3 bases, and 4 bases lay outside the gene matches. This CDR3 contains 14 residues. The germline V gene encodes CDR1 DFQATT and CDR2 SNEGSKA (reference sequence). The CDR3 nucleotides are TGCAGTGCTAGTCTCAGCGGGAGCTCCTACGAGCAGTACTTC. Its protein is CSASLSGSSYEQYF.